Each of the 22 T cell receptor beta chains below was sequenced from the same sample in a study of blood T cell repertoires in COVID-19. This table comes from immunoSEQ multiplex PCR, and its TCRdb copy is limited to in-frame clones, with some not included. The sample contains roughly 220,000 clones, around 80% of which appear only once. The source material was peripheral blood. These receptors were taken from a woman in her sixties or seventies with acute or convalescent COVID-19.

V gene TRBV19 combines with J gene TRBJ2-2; 7 bases line up with TRBD1. Germline V gene lookup returns CDR1 LNHDA and CDR2 SQIVND (reference sequence). This CDR3 is 16 amino acids long. J lost 4 bases, V lost 3 bases, and 8 bases had no gene match. The CDR3 loop reads CASSIPTGFGTGELFF. The CDR3, as DNA: TGTGCCAGTAGTATCCCGACAGGGTTCGGCACCGGGGAGCTGTTTTTT.

The sample holds a few counts of this clone. The CDR3 bases are TGTGCCAGCTCACCACGTAGTGGGGGGGGCACTGAAGCTTTCTTT. It is translated as CASSPRSGGGTEAFF. This chain uses TRBV18 with TRBJ1-1; possible D gene TRBD1, 5 bases. Germline lookup yields CDR1 KGHSH and CDR2 LQKENI. This CDR3 spans 15 amino acids. The ends were cut back, 1 base at V and 4 bases at J, with 13 bases in the middle.

The chain combines TRBV2 with TRBJ1-2; no reliable D call. There are 14 residues in the CDR3. From germline, CDR1 is SNHLY and CDR2 FYNNEI. Deletions cut 3 bases from V and 4 bases from J, with 12 bases between. In DNA, the CDR3 is TGTGCCAGCAGTGATTTTCCCGGGGTCTATGGCTACACCTTC. The encoded protein is CASSDFPGVYGYTF.

The chain is built from TRBV6-7 and TRBJ2-1; possibly TRBD1 for D (5 bases). TRBV6-7 is noted as an ORF with a role that remains uncertain. This CDR3 spans 16 amino acids. V lost 2 bases to trimming and J lost 8 bases, with 19 bases between them. CDR3 protein: CASSYAVWQGRHEQFF. The CDR3 DNA reads as TGTGCCAGCAGTTACGCCGTTTGGCAGGGTAGGCATGAGCAGTTCTTC.

J is TRBJ2-7 and V is TRBV20-1; possibly TRBD1 for D (5 bases). This CDR3 has 11 residues. The germline V and J ends were trimmed by 6 bases and 6 bases, with 12 bases remaining between them. Germline CDR1 DFQATT, CDR2 SNEGSKA (reference sequence). The chain's CDR3 is CSAGAKVEQYF. DNA for the CDR3: TGCAGTGCAGGGGCAAAAGTCGAGCAGTACTTC.

The V and J genes are TRBV5-1 and TRBJ1-2; D might be TRBD1 (6 bases). The germline V gene encodes CDR1 SGHRS and CDR2 YFSETQ. V lost 2 bases and J lost 7, with 9 bases in between. There are 12 residues in the CDR3. The CDR3 here is CASSFGTFGYTF. CDR3 DNA sequence: TGCGCCAGCAGCTTCGGGACATTTGGCTACACCTTC.

The rearrangement uses TRBV28 and TRBJ2-6; 9 bases match TRBD1. CDR3 length: 17 amino acids. Germline V gene sequence: CDR1 MDHEN, CDR2 SYDVKM. After removal of 6 bases from V and 3 bases from J, the junction contained 9 bases not matched to a gene. The CDR3 region has the DNA TGTGCCAGCAGGTATCAGGGACAGGGTATTGGGGCCAACGTCCTGACTTTC. This codes for CASRYQGQGIGANVLTF. Looking up the rest from reference TRBV28 and TRBJ2-6 gives the full variable domain: DVKVTQSSRYLVKRTGEKVFLECVQDMDHENMFWYRQDPGLGLRLIYFSYDVKMKEKGDIPEGYSVSREKKERFSLILESASTNQTSMYLCASRYQGQGIGANVLTFGAGSRLTVL.

This clone was observed a single time. The CDR3 sequence is CASSIAGTSDEQYF. The CDR3 DNA reads TGTGCCAGCAGTATAGCCGGGACTAGTGACGAGCAGTACTTC. This chain links TRBV28 with TRBJ2-7; 8 nucleotides agree with TRBD2. CDR3 length: 14 amino acids. Per germline, CDR1 MDHEN and CDR2 SYDVKM. Trimming removed 5 bases from V and 5 bases from J; junction bases left unmatched: 8. Full variable domain (rest looked up from reference TRBV28 and TRBJ2-7): DVKVTQSSRYLVKRTGEKVFLECVQDMDHENMFWYRQDPGLGLRLIYFSYDVKMKEKGDIPEGYSVSREKKERFSLILESASTNQTSMYLCASSIAGTSDEQYFGPGTRLTVT.

This clone turned up a few times. CDR3 bases: TGCGCCAGCAGCTCTCGACCCTTGGACAGGGGAGGGAAAGAGACCCAGTACTTC. Translation gives CASSSRPLDRGGKETQYF. V gene TRBV4-1 combines with J gene TRBJ2-5; 9 bases align to TRBD1. Per germline, CDR1 MGHRA and CDR2 YSYEKL. After removal of 5 bases from V and 3 bases from J, the junction contained 16 bases not matched to a gene. The CDR3 is made up of 18 amino acids.

J is TRBJ2-2 and V is TRBV28, with D perhaps matching TRBD1 (6 bases). This CDR3 is built from 16 residues. Germline lookup yields CDR1 MDHEN and CDR2 SYDVKM. V gave up 3 bases and J gave up 0 bases, with 11 bases separating them. The CDR3 coding sequence is TGTGCCAGCAGTTTGGGGGACACTACGAACACCGGGGAGCTGTTTTTT. It codes for CASSLGDTTNTGELFF.

This chain joins TRBV19 and TRBJ2-7; the D gene is possibly TRBD1 (5 bases). CDR1 is LNHDA, CDR2 SQIVND, per germline (reference sequence). This CDR3 contains 13 residues. Trimming removed 10 bases at V and 2 bases at J, with 15 bases between. The CDR3 here is CATKGQDTYEQYF. The CDR3 coding sequence is TGTGCCACCAAGGGGCAGGACACCTACGAGCAGTACTTC.

This clone was observed a handful of times. The chain is built from TRBV28 and TRBJ2-1; 8 nucleotides match TRBD2. With 6 bases clipped from V and 1 base from J, the junction kept 8 bases outside the gene matches. The CDR3 consists of 16 residues. Germline values: CDR1 MDHEN, CDR2 SYDVKM. The CDR3 sequence is CASRGTSGGSYNEQFF. DNA for the CDR3: TGTGCCAGCAGGGGCACTAGCGGAGGGTCCTACAATGAGCAGTTCTTC.

The J gene is TRBJ2-3, the V gene TRBV10-3; TRBD2 is a possible D gene (5 bases). Germline loops: CDR1 ENHRY, CDR2 SYGVKD. This CDR3 has 12 amino acids. V shed 4 bases and J shed 3 bases, with 5 bases lying between them. CDR3 amino acids: CAISAGTDTQYF. As DNA, the CDR3 is TGTGCCATCAGTGCGGGGACAGATACGCAGTATTTT.

The chain carries TRBV29-1 and TRBJ2-7; a weak D match, TRBD2 (6 bases). Germline V gene lookup returns CDR1 SQVTM and CDR2 ANQGSEA. Deletions cut 7 bases from V and 5 bases from J, with 15 bases between. This CDR3 contains 12 residues. The CDR3 spells CSGRAGYDEQYF. CDR3 coding DNA: TGCAGCGGGAGGGCAGGGTACGACGAGCAGTACTTC.

V usage is TRBV28 and J usage is TRBJ2-3, with 12 positions matching TRBD2. The CDR3 spans 19 residues. V lost 4 bases to trimming and J lost 0 bases; unmatched junction nucleotides: 11. CDR1 is MDHEN, CDR2 SYDVKM, per germline. The chain's CDR3 is CASSYPLGLAGTSTDTQYF. CDR3 in DNA: TGTGCCAGCAGTTACCCTTTAGGACTAGCGGGGACTAGCACAGATACGCAGTATTTT. Combining the CDR3 with reference TRBV28 and TRBJ2-3 gives the whole variable domain DVKVTQSSRYLVKRTGEKVFLECVQDMDHENMFWYRQDPGLGLRLIYFSYDVKMKEKGDIPEGYSVSREKKERFSLILESASTNQTSMYLCASSYPLGLAGTSTDTQYFGPGTRLTVL.

Only one count was recorded for this clone. The gene calls are TRBV18 and TRBJ1-2; D gene ambiguous. The germline gives CDR1 KGHSH, CDR2 LQKENI. The length of the CDR3 is 13 residues. Deletions cut 4 bases from V and 4 bases from J, with 10 bases between. In DNA, the CDR3 is TGTGCCAGCTCACGGGGAGACTTCTATGGCTACACCTTC. Translating gives CASSRGDFYGYTF.

Only a few counts were recorded for this clone. The chain combines TRBV27 with TRBJ2-7; 12 nucleotides agree with TRBD2. There are 16 residues in the CDR3. With V trimmed by 5 bases and J by 5 bases, 10 bases remained unmatched. Germline CDR1 and CDR2: MNHEY and SMNVEV (reference sequence). CDR3 in DNA: TGTGCCAGCAGTCCCTCCGGACTAGCGGGATTTCACGAGCAGTACTTC. Translating it yields CASSPSGLAGFHEQYF.

The V gene is TRBV28, the J gene TRBJ1-4; D is unclear. V was cut by 7 bases and J by 0 bases, with 15 bases left in between. Germline assignment: CDR1 MDHEN and CDR2 SYDVKM. This CDR3 comprises 16 residues. CDR3 bases: TGTGCCAGCAATTCTCCGGGAGCTGCAACTAATGAAAAACTGTTTTTT. This sequence encodes CASNSPGAATNEKLFF.

This chain links TRBV28 with TRBJ1-4, with TRBD1 as a possible D gene (5 bases). Trimming pared 2 bases from V and 4 bases from J, leaving 11 bases between. Looked up from germline, CDR1 is MDHEN and CDR2 is SYDVKM. The CDR3 is 15 amino acids. The CDR3 region has the DNA TGTGCCAGCAGTTTAAGCCCAGGGTTTAATGAAAAACTGTTTTTT. This gives the protein CASSLSPGFNEKLFF. The full variable domain, in which reference TRBV28 and TRBJ1-4 provide the parts outside the CDR3, is DVKVTQSSRYLVKRTGEKVFLECVQDMDHENMFWYRQDPGLGLRLIYFSYDVKMKEKGDIPEGYSVSREKKERFSLILESASTNQTSMYLCASSLSPGFNEKLFFGSGTQLSVL.

The rearrangement joins TRBV28 to TRBJ1-2; the match to TRBD1 covers 8 bases. Trimming removed 4 bases from V and 6 bases from J; junction bases left unmatched: 7. CDR3 length: 14 residues. Germline V lookup: CDR1 MDHEN, CDR2 SYDVKM. CDR3 coding DNA: TGTGCCAGCAGTTCGCCAGGGGGCTGGAATGGCTACACCTTC. Translating gives CASSSPGGWNGYTF.

The chain links TRBV10-2 to TRBJ1-2; D is unclear. The CDR3 spans 14 residues. Germline assignment: CDR1 WSHSY and CDR2 SAAADI. The ends were cut back, 3 bases at V and 2 bases at J, with 10 bases in the middle. The CDR3 DNA is TGCGCCAGCAGTGAAGAGGTTGCCAACTATGGCTACACCTTC. Its translation is CASSEEVANYGYTF.

The chain joins TRBV19 to TRBJ2-2, with 10 bases identical to TRBD2. Germline values: CDR1 LNHDA, CDR2 SQIVND (reference sequence). The CDR3 contains 19 residues. V gave up 10 bases and J gave up 1 base; unmatched junction bases: 18. CDR3: CATLYTGLAGARNTGELFF. CDR3 sequence (DNA): TGTGCCACCCTTTATACGGGGCTAGCGGGAGCCAGGAACACCGGGGAGCTGTTTTTT.